This section outlines one T cell receptor (beta chain) sequence together with its context. TCRdb keeps only in-frame clones here, not all; method: immunoSEQ multiplex PCR. The sample lists fewer than 350,000 clones, around 85% occurring once. This sample is part of a study of blood T cell repertoires in COVID-19. This CDR3 has 18 residues. Germline CDR1 and CDR2: SGHTA and FQGNSA. V dropped 4 bases and J dropped 4; count of bases not matched to a gene: 15. The clonotype was recovered from a woman between 25 and 40 years old who had been exposed to COVID-19. This chain connects TRBV7-2 to TRBJ1-5; 8 bases are shared with TRBD1. Sequenced input: PBMCs or T cells enriched from blood (not recorded which). The CDR3 DNA sequence: TGTGCCAGCAGCTCATATCGACCCGGACAGGGATGGAATCAGCCCCAGCATTTT. Translated: CASSSYRPGQGWNQPQHF. Filled out from reference TRBV7-2 and TRBJ1-5, the complete variable domain reads GAGVSQSPSNKVTEKGKDVELRCDPISGHTALYWYRQSLGQGLEFLIYFQGNSAPDKSGLPSDRFSAERTGGSVSTLTIQRTQQEDSAVYLCASSSYRPGQGWNQPQHFGDGTRLSIL.